Shown below are 29 T cell receptor beta chains from a single sample sequenced in a study of T cell responses to AZD1222 COVID-19 vaccine. Produced via immunoSEQ multiplex PCR; TCRdb's table is partial and in-frame only. The sample consists of 150,000 to 200,000 clones, more than 85% of them appearing once. The sequenced sample was peripheral blood, obtained on day 0 of AZD1222 vaccination. The receptor set was obtained from an adult in good health.

About this clone itself: A much more abundant neighbour one base away suggests this may be a read error. The rearrangement uses TRBV6-5 and TRBJ1-5; D remains unclear. Germline values: CDR1 MNHEY, CDR2 SVGAGI. V lost 8 bases and J lost 7, with 21 bases in between. This CDR3 is built from 15 residues. CDR3 bases: TGTGCCAGCTCCGATTCAAGAGGGCCTTGGCAGCCCCAGCATTTT. Residues: CASSDSRGPWQPQHF.

The chain links TRBV18 to TRBJ1-5; D perhaps matches TRBD1 (6 bases). From germline, CDR1 is KGHSH and CDR2 LQKENI. The CDR3 covers 17 residues. V lost 3 bases to trimming and J lost 2 bases, with 17 bases between them. In DNA, the CDR3 is TGTGCCAGCTCACCCCCGGGGGCCTGGGGAGGCAATCAGCCCCAGCATTTT. Amino acids: CASSPPGAWGGNQPQHF.

This chain connects TRBV24-1 to TRBJ2-1; D ambiguous. CDR3 length: 14 amino acids. Germline CDR1 KGHDR, CDR2 SFDVKD. V was shortened by 4 bases and J by 2 bases, with 8 bases between the two germline ends. The CDR3 sequence is CATSDQPTYNEQFF. CDR3 DNA sequence: TGTGCCACCAGTGACCAGCCAACCTACAATGAGCAGTTCTTC.

V gene TRBV19 combines with J gene TRBJ1-2; D not certain. The germline CDR1 and CDR2 sequences are LNHDA and SQIVND (reference sequence). The CDR3 sequence is 14 residues long. The V end lost 7 bases, the J end lost 0 bases, and 12 bases lay between the germline ends. CDR3 in amino acids: CASNPSGANYGYTF. Here the CDR3 DNA reads TGTGCCAGTAACCCCAGCGGAGCTAACTATGGCTACACCTTC.

This chain links TRBV2 with TRBJ2-7; 7 positions agree with TRBD2. The CDR3 length is 13 residues. Per germline, CDR1 SNHLY and CDR2 FYNNEI. V shed 10 bases and J 5 bases; nucleotides not matched to a gene: 11. CDR3 amino acids: CAKQRTSTHEQYF. CDR3 in DNA: TGTGCCAAACAGAGGACTAGTACCCACGAGCAGTACTTC. Combining the CDR3 with reference TRBV2 and TRBJ2-7 gives the whole variable domain EPEVTQTPSHQVTQMGQEVILRCVPISNHLYFYWYRQILGQKVEFLVSFYNNEISEKSEIFDDQFSVERPDGSNFTLKIRSTKLEDSAMYFCAKQRTSTHEQYFGPGTRLTVT.

This clone has only one observation. The chain carries TRBV5-1 and TRBJ1-2, with 8 bases aligning to TRBD1. Per germline, CDR1 SGHRS and CDR2 YFSETQ. V shed 4 bases, J shed 4 bases, and the junction held 9 bases outside the gene matches. This CDR3 spans 15 amino acids. In DNA form, the CDR3 reads TGCGCCAGCAGCCCCAATACAGGGGGTGGCTATGGCTACACCTTC. It codes for CASSPNTGGGYGYTF.

The rearrangement links TRBV4-2 to TRBJ1-1; 7 bases fit TRBD1. Trimming took 3 bases from V and 5 from J; bases not matched to a gene: 6. This CDR3 contains 14 residues. In germline, CDR1 is LGHNA, CDR2 YNFKEQ. The CDR3 sequence is CASSHVETGTEAFF. CDR3 bases: TGTGCCAGCAGCCATGTTGAGACAGGGACTGAAGCTTTCTTT.

The rearrangement uses TRBV19 and TRBJ2-3; TRBD2 agrees at 7 bases. The germline V gene encodes CDR1 LNHDA and CDR2 SQIVND (reference sequence). The CDR3 has 17 residues. Trimming cost V 6 bases and J 7 bases; bases outside gene matches: 19. The DNA for the CDR3 is TGTGCCAGTAGCCTCGCGAGGCTGGTAGCGGGCGAAAATACGCAGTATTTT. Translating it yields CASSLARLVAGENTQYF.

V and J are TRBV28 and TRBJ1-2, with 8 bases matching TRBD1. The CDR3 totals 13 residues. J gave up 5 bases and V 5 bases, and 4 bases lay outside the gene matches. Germline loops: CDR1 MDHEN, CDR2 SYDVKM. CDR3 nucleotide sequence: TGTGCCAGCAGTGGGGGACAGGAATATGGCTACACCTTC. Translating it yields CASSGGQEYGYTF.

This chain joins TRBV11-2 and TRBJ1-1; D is unresolved. V lost 2 bases and J lost 4, with 11 bases in between. CDR3 length: 14 residues. Germline CDR1 is SGHAT and CDR2 is FQNNGV. The CDR3 protein is CASSLTGLGTEAFF. In nucleotides, the CDR3 is TGTGCCAGCAGCTTAACGGGTTTGGGCACTGAAGCTTTCTTT.

The chain joins TRBV11-2 to TRBJ1-2; D remains ambiguous. Germline V lookup: CDR1 SGHAT, CDR2 FQNNGV. V dropped 3 bases and J dropped 2 bases, with 22 bases sitting between them. There are 18 residues in the CDR3. The CDR3 region is CASSLNTLSGRENYGYTF. The CDR3 bases are TGTGCCAGCAGCTTGAACACTCTATCGGGGAGGGAGAACTATGGCTACACCTTC. Combining the CDR3 with reference TRBV11-2 and TRBJ1-2 gives the whole variable domain EAGVAQSPRYKIIEKRQSVAFWCNPISGHATLYWYQQILGQGPKLLIQFQNNGVVDDSQLPKDRFSAERLKGVDSTLKIQPAKLEDSAVYLCASSLNTLSGRENYGYTFGSGTRLTVV.

This chain uses TRBV2 with TRBJ1-2; no clear D. V lost 0 bases to trimming and J lost 4 bases, with 12 bases between them. The CDR3 is 15 amino acids. Germline CDR1 and CDR2: SNHLY and FYNNEI. The CDR3 bases are TGTGCCAGCAGTGAAGCGGTCGGTAACGGCTATGGCTACACCTTC. It codes for CASSEAVGNGYGYTF.

The chain couples TRBV5-4 to TRBJ1-4; the D gene is possibly TRBD1 (5 bases). From germline, CDR1 is SGHNT and CDR2 YYREEE (reference sequence). This CDR3 region has 17 residues. Trimming pared 3 bases from V and 8 bases from J, leaving 23 bases between. The CDR3 loop reads CASSSGGTFGPEEKLFF. The CDR3 DNA sequence: TGTGCCAGCAGCTCGGGGGGGACCTTCGGCCCGGAGGAAAAACTGTTTTTT.

The gene calls are TRBV21-1 and TRBJ2-5; TRBD2 is the table's D call, not checked against the DNA. TRBV21-1 is tagged as a pseudogene. There are 16 residues in the CDR3. The CDR3 DNA reads as TGTGCCAGCAGCAAAGGGGGAGCGGGGGAGGAAGAGACCCAGTACTTC. This sequence encodes CASSKGGAGEEETQYF.

Here the CDR3 reads CASRGGGLSTDTQYF. CDR3 sequence (DNA): TGTGCCAGCCGCGGGGGGGGGCTAAGCACAGATACGCAGTATTTT. The genes are TRBV5-4 and TRBJ2-3; 9 bases are a match to TRBD2. The V gene's germline CDR1 is SGHNT and CDR2 YYREEE (reference sequence). This CDR3 spans 15 amino acids. Trimming cost V 7 bases and J 0 bases; bases outside gene matches: 6.

CDR3 sequence: CASSQGRAPTRTTTNYEQYF. The CDR3, as DNA: TGCGCCAGCAGCCAAGGAAGGGCACCCACTAGGACCACAACAAACTACGAGCAGTACTTC. The gene calls are TRBV4-1 and TRBJ2-7, with D possibly being TRBD2 (5 bases). CDR3 size: 20 residues. CDR1 is MGHRA and CDR2 is YSYEKL in the germline V gene. V was cut by 1 base and J by 3 bases, with 28 bases left in between.

The rearrangement joins TRBV7-9 to TRBJ2-5, with D hard to call. Germline assignment: CDR1 SEHNR and CDR2 FQNEAQ (reference sequence). V lost 3 bases to trimming and J lost 2 bases, with 10 bases between them. This CDR3 has 14 amino acids. The chain's CDR3 is CASSFSPWQETQYF. The CDR3 DNA follows: TGTGCCAGCAGCTTTTCCCCCTGGCAAGAGACCCAGTACTTC.

The rearrangement uses TRBV5-1 and TRBJ1-1; 9 nucleotides match TRBD1. V lost 4 bases to trimming and J lost 7 bases; unmatched junction nucleotides: 8. The CDR3 spans 14 residues. Germline V CDR1 and CDR2: SGHRS, YFSETQ. As DNA, the CDR3 is TGCGCCAGCAGCGACGGGACAGGGTTTGGTGAAGCTTTCTTT. This sequence encodes CASSDGTGFGEAFF.

This rearrangement joins TRBV4-2 to TRBJ2-7, with 8 bases matching TRBD1. The CDR3 contains 14 residues. The germline V gene encodes CDR1 LGHNA and CDR2 YNFKEQ. The trim removed 1 base at V and 1 base at J, leaving 0 bases unmatched. This chain's CDR3 is CASSQGDRSYEQYF. In nucleotides, the CDR3 is TGTGCCAGCAGCCAAGGGGACAGGTCCTACGAGCAGTACTTC.

This chain uses TRBV19 with TRBJ1-1; D may be TRBD1 (5 bases). Germline loops: CDR1 LNHDA, CDR2 SQIVND (reference sequence). The CDR3 is 15 amino acids. The V gene lost 6 bases and the J gene lost 2 bases, with 16 bases spanning the gap. As DNA, the CDR3 is TGTGCCAGTAGCGCCTCCCGGGACCTAAACACTGAAGCTTTCTTT. Translating gives CASSASRDLNTEAFF.

The rearrangement uses TRBV7-2 and TRBJ1-6; 7 positions agree with TRBD1. Germline CDR1 and CDR2: SGHTA and FQGNSA. J lost 7 bases, V lost 1 base, and 4 bases had no gene match. The CDR3 covers 15 residues. The CDR3 reads CASSLGQGQNSPLHF. In nucleotides, the CDR3 is TGTGCCAGCAGCTTAGGACAGGGCCAAAATTCACCCCTCCACTTT.

The chain has TRBV5-1 and TRBJ1-1; maybe TRBD1 (5 bases). The V and J ends lost 1 base and 4 bases respectively, with 20 bases between them. The CDR3 runs to 17 residues. CDR1 and CDR2 from the germline V gene are SGHRS and YFSETQ. As DNA, the CDR3 is TGCGCCAGCAGCTTGAGTGGATTGGGACTACGGAGCACTGAAGCTTTCTTT. Translated: CASSLSGLGLRSTEAFF.

CDR3 loop: CASSFGPNTEAFF. CDR3 bases: TGTGCCAGCAGCTTTGGGCCGAACACTGAAGCTTTCTTT. The chain carries TRBV7-2 and TRBJ1-1; D gene uncertain. V was cut by 3 bases and J by 1 base, with 6 bases left in between. Germline CDR1 SGHTA, CDR2 FQGNSA. The CDR3 runs 13 residues.

The chain has TRBV7-2 and TRBJ1-3, with 8 bases lining up with TRBD1. The length of the CDR3 is 14 residues. Germline V gene data show CDR1 as SGHTA and CDR2 as FQGNSA. V trimming: 5 bases; J trimming: 5 bases; junction bases outside the gene matches: 5. The CDR3 DNA reads TGTGCCAGCAGCCTCGGACAGGGAAGAAACACCATATATTTT. This translates into CASSLGQGRNTIYF. Full variable domain (missing parts from reference TRBV7-2 and TRBJ1-3): GAGVSQSPSNKVTEKGKDVELRCDPISGHTALYWYRQSLGQGLEFLIYFQGNSAPDKSGLPSDRFSAERTGGSVSTLTIQRTQQEDSAVYLCASSLGQGRNTIYFGEGSWLTVV.

The chain links TRBV19 to TRBJ1-2, with D maybe TRBD1 (5 bases). Germline CDR1 is LNHDA and CDR2 is SQIVND (reference sequence). This CDR3 has 13 residues. Between the trimmed V and J ends, which lost 4 bases and 6 bases, there was a span of 12 bases. The DNA for the CDR3 is TGTGCCAGTAGTAGATCGACAGCTGATGGCTACACCTTC. It encodes CASSRSTADGYTF.

The gene calls are TRBV2 and TRBJ1-5, with D hard to call. The V end lost 3 bases, the J end lost 2 bases, and 8 bases lay between the germline ends. This CDR3 region has 14 residues. From germline, CDR1 is SNHLY and CDR2 FYNNEI. CDR3 protein: CASSDGSRNQPQHF. As DNA, the CDR3 is TGTGCCAGCAGTGATGGCAGTCGCAATCAGCCCCAGCATTTT.

The J gene is TRBJ1-2, the V gene TRBV7-8, with 7 bases lining up with TRBD1. This CDR3 is 12 amino acids long. With V trimmed by 6 bases and J by 5 bases, 3 bases remained unmatched. CDR1 and CDR2 from the germline V gene are SGHVS and FQNEAQ. DNA for the CDR3: TGTGCCAGCAGGAGACAGGGATATGGCTACACCTTC. This translates into CASRRQGYGYTF.

This clone came up once. The V and J genes are TRBV7-3 and TRBJ1-6; 7 bases map to TRBD1. Germline V gene lookup returns CDR1 SGHTA and CDR2 FQGTGA. With 2 bases clipped from V and 0 bases from J, the junction kept 4 bases outside the gene matches. This CDR3 contains 17 residues. Here the CDR3 DNA reads TGTGCCAGCAGCTTAGCACCAGGGGGCTCCTATAATTCACCCCTCCACTTT. This gives the protein CASSLAPGGSYNSPLHF. Full variable domain (remainder filled in from reference TRBV7-3 and TRBJ1-6): GAGVSQTPSNKVTEKGKYVELRCDPISGHTALYWYRQSLGQGPEFLIYFQGTGAADDSGLPNDRFFAVRPEGSVSTLKIQRTERGDSAVYLCASSLAPGGSYNSPLHFGNGTRLTVT.

This chain joins TRBV2 and TRBJ1-4; D uncertain. Germline assignment: CDR1 SNHLY and CDR2 FYNNEI. V was pared by 7 bases and J by 7 bases, with 13 bases between. The CDR3 consists of 13 residues. The CDR3 nucleotides are TGTGCCAGCAATTTATCGGGCCCTGAAAAACTGTTTTTT. Its protein is CASNLSGPEKLFF.